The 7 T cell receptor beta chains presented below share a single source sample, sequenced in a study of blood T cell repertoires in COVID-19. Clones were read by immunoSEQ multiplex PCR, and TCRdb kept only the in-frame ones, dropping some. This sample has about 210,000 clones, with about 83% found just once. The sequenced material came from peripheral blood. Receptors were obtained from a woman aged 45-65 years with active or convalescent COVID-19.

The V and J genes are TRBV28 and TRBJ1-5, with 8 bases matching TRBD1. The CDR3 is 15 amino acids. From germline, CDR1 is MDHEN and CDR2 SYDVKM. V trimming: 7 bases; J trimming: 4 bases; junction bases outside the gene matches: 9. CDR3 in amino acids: CASTETGVGNQPQHF. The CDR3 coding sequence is TGTGCCAGCACCGAGACAGGGGTTGGGAATCAGCCCCAGCATTTT.

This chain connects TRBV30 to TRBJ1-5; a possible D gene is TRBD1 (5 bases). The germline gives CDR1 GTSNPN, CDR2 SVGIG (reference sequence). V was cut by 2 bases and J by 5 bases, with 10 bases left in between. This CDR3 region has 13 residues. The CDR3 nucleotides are TGTGCCTGGAGTTTACAGGCGGATCAGCCCCAGCATTTT. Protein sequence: CAWSLQADQPQHF.

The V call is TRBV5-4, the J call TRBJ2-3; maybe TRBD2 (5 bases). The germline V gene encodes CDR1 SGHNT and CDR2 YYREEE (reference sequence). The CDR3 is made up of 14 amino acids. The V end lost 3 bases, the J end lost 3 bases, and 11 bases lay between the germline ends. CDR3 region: CASSSAGRTDTQYF. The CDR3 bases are TGTGCCAGCAGCTCCGCGGGTAGGACAGATACGCAGTATTTT.

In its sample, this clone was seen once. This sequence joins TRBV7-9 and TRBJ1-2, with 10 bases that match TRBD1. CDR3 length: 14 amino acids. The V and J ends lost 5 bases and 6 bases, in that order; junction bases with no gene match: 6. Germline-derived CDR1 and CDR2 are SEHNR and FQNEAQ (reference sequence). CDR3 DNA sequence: TGTGCCAGCAGCGTGGACAGGGGGAAGGATGGCTACACCTTC. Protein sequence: CASSVDRGKDGYTF.

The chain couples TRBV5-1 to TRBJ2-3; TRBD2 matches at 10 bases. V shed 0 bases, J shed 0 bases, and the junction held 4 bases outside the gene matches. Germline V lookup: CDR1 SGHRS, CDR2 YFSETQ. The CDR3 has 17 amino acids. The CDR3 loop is CASSLGAAGGSTDTQYF. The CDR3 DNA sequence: TGCGCCAGCAGCTTGGGGGCAGCGGGAGGGAGCACAGATACGCAGTATTTT. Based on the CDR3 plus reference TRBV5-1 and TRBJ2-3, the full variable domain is KAGVTQTPRYLIKTRGQQVTLSCSPISGHRSVSWYQQTPGQGLQFLFEYFSETQRNKGNFPGRFSGRQFSNSRSEMNVSTLELGDSALYLCASSLGAAGGSTDTQYFGPGTRLTVL.

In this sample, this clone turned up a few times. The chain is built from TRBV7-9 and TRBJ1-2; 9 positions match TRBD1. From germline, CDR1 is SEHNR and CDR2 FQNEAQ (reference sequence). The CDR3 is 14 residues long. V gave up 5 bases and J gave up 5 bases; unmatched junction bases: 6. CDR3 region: CASSPQDRGYGYTF. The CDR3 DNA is TGTGCCAGCAGCCCTCAGGACAGGGGATATGGCTACACCTTC.

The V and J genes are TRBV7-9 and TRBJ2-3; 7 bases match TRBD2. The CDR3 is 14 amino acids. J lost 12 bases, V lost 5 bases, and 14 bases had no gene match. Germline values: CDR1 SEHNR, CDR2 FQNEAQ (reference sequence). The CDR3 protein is CASSVSRSREAQYF. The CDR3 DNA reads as TGTGCCAGCAGCGTTAGCCGTAGTCGGGAGGCCCAGTATTTT.